This passage covers 8 T cell receptor beta chains from one sample sequenced in a study of cytomegalovirus exposure and HLA in healthy donors. Generated by immunoSEQ multiplex PCR, the TCRdb table keeps only in-frame clones and is missing some. The sample holds more than 250,000 clones, around 87% seen once. The sequenced sample consisted of PBMCs. The receptor source for this set is a woman in her thirties in good health and CMV-seropositive.

V and J are TRBV5-1 and TRBJ1-1; 7 bases are a match to TRBD1. Germline V gene lookup returns CDR1 SGHRS and CDR2 YFSETQ. V gave up 3 bases and J gave up 1 base; unmatched junction bases: 12. This CDR3 is built from 17 residues. The CDR3 DNA sequence: TGCGCCAGCAGCTCTAACAGGGGTCTGCGGGCGAACACTGAAGCTTTCTTT. Protein product: CASSSNRGLRANTEAFF.

V usage is TRBV13 and J usage is TRBJ2-7, with D maybe TRBD1 (5 bases). Per the germline V gene, CDR1 is PRHDT and CDR2 is FYEKMQ (reference sequence). Trimming stripped 5 bases from V and 2 bases from J, with 10 bases between. This CDR3 is built from 13 residues. DNA for the CDR3: TGTGCCAGCAGCCAGGGAAAGGCCTACGAGCAGTACTTC. This translates into CASSQGKAYEQYF. Supplemented by reference TRBV13 and TRBJ2-7, the full variable domain reads AAGVIQSPRHLIKEKRETATLKCYPIPRHDTVYWYQQGPGQDPQFLISFYEKMQSDKGSIPDRFSAQQFSDYHSELNMSSLELGDSALYFCASSQGKAYEQYFGPGTRLTVT.

The rearrangement uses TRBV11-3 and TRBJ2-5; perhaps TRBD1 as D (5 bases). CDR3 size: 18 residues. The germline V and J ends were trimmed by 1 base and 4 bases, with 22 bases remaining between them. Germline V gene lookup returns CDR1 SGHNT and CDR2 YENEEA. The DNA of the CDR3 is TGTGCCAGCAGCTTAGGACGGGCCGTTGGGGCCCAAGGAGAGACCCAGTACTTC. Amino acids: CASSLGRAVGAQGETQYF. The variable domain in full, completed from reference TRBV11-3 and TRBJ2-5, reads EAGVVQSPRYKIIEKKQPVAFWCNPISGHNTLYWYLQNLGQGPELLIRYENEEAVDDSQLPKDRFSAERLKGVDSTLKIQPAELGDSAVYLCASSLGRAVGAQGETQYFGPGTRLLVL.

A word on this clone: The same CDR3 also results from other DNA sequences found in this sample. This sequence joins TRBV27 and TRBJ2-7, with 9 bases matching TRBD1. Losses at the gene ends were 4 bases for V and 0 bases for J; bases not matched to a gene: 4. Germline CDR1 and CDR2: MNHEY and SMNVEV (reference sequence). The CDR3 is made up of 15 amino acids. The CDR3 DNA reads TGTGCCAGCAGTTGGGGACAGGGTTCCTCCTACGAGCAGTACTTC. This codes for CASSWGQGSSYEQYF.

This clone was detected only a few times. The chain couples TRBV20-1 to TRBJ1-1, with D unresolved. CDR3 length: 10 residues. V lost 3 bases and J lost 7, with 6 bases in between. Per germline, CDR1 DFQATT and CDR2 SNEGSKA (reference sequence). Here the CDR3 reads CSASSDEAFF. The CDR3, as DNA: TGCAGTGCTAGCTCCGATGAAGCTTTCTTT.

This rearrangement joins TRBV5-1 to TRBJ1-2; 8 nucleotides line up with TRBD1. The ends lost 9 bases at V and 4 bases at J; junction bases unmatched: 8. CDR1 and CDR2 from the germline V gene are SGHRS and YFSETQ. The CDR3 consists of 13 residues. CDR3 nucleotides: TGCGCCAACGCAGGGGGCGTTGTCTATGGCTACACCTTC. Translating it yields CANAGGVVYGYTF.

This clone was counted a few times. V is TRBV19 and J is TRBJ2-1; D not certain. Deletions cut 0 bases from V and 0 bases from J, with 6 bases between. This CDR3 spans 15 amino acids. CDR1 and CDR2 from the germline V gene are LNHDA and SQIVND (reference sequence). The CDR3 DNA reads as TGTGCCAGTAGTATAGACAGGAGCTCCTACAATGAGCAGTTCTTC. Its protein product is CASSIDRSSYNEQFF.

The chain recombines TRBV27 with TRBJ2-5; either TRBD1 or TRBD2 may fit D (5 bases each). With 10 bases removed from V and 4 bases from J, the gap between germline ends came to 22 bases. Germline assignment: CDR1 MNHEY and CDR2 SMNVEV (reference sequence). This CDR3 has 15 residues. The CDR3 reads CATSGRGELVETQYF. The CDR3 DNA reads TGTGCCACCTCGGGACGGGGTGAGTTAGTAGAGACCCAGTACTTC.